This T cell receptor (beta chain) was sequenced in a study of T cell responses to AZD1222 COVID-19 vaccine. Across the study: Pooled samples include second doses given at about 4 or 12 weeks. Study findings and constraints: Dominant at 160-218 and 743-854, vaccine-associated CD4 TCRs also spanned spike. The study identified only 6 or 7 AZD1222 recipients as seropositive at baseline.

Points on this clone: The target antigen is unknown.

Produced via immunoSEQ multiplex PCR; TCRdb's table is partial and in-frame only. Of around 130,000 clones in the sample, around 89% were seen once. Germline-derived CDR1 and CDR2 are SGHNT and YYREEE (reference sequence). With 0 bases removed from V and 6 bases from J, the gap between germline ends came to 14 bases. The CDR3 consists of 15 residues. The clonotype was recovered from an adult in good health. The sequences come from peripheral blood, collected on day 0 of AZD1222 vaccination. This chain joins TRBV5-4 and TRBJ2-3; no clear D gene. DNA for the CDR3: TGTGCCAGCAGCTTGGGAGACGGGTTTCTGGATACGCAGTATTTT. It specifies CASSLGDGFLDTQYF.